The 22 T cell receptor beta chains reported below all come from one sample, sequenced in a study of shared clonotypes between healthy human individuals. TCRdb's table, derived via immunoSEQ multiplex PCR, lists solely in-frame clones and lacks some. The profile covers 1.6 million or so clones, with over 95% appearing a single time and over 1% taken by the ten largest. Material for sequencing was naive CD4+ T cells sorted from blood. The subset: CD45RA+ positively selected. Receptors were obtained from a man aged 30-40 years in good health.

This clone was seen just once. The genes are TRBV6-1 and TRBJ2-1; TRBD1 might be the D (5 bases). Germline CDR1 reads MNHNS; CDR2 reads SASEGT. The CDR3 sequence is 15 residues long. Trimming took 6 bases from V and 5 from J, leaving 17 bases between them. Here the CDR3 reads CASSLDILSNNEQFF. The CDR3 DNA is TGTGCCAGCAGCCTGGACATCTTGAGTAACAATGAGCAGTTCTTC.

V usage is TRBV7-2 and J usage is TRBJ2-6; TRBD1 is a possible D gene (7 bases). CDR3 length equals 16 residues. CDR1 SGHTA and CDR2 FQGNSA come from the germline V gene. Trimming stripped 7 bases from V and 2 bases from J, with 15 bases between. DNA of the CDR3: TGTGCCAGCACCAAACCCAGGGGGGCTGGGGCCAACGTCCTGACTTTC. Its protein product is CASTKPRGAGANVLTF.

The table lists this clone with a count of one. The sample carries other DNA sequences with the same CDR3. The rearrangement joins TRBV18 to TRBJ2-1; D not resolved. Germline CDR1 reads KGHSH; CDR2 reads LQKENI. CDR3 length: 13 amino acids. V was shortened by 0 bases and J by 6 bases, with 6 bases between the two germline ends. CDR3 DNA sequence: TGTGCCAGCTCACCACCGTCTGTCAATGAGCAGTTCTTC. It encodes CASSPPSVNEQFF. The variable domain in full, completed from reference TRBV18 and TRBJ2-1, reads NAGVMQNPRHLVRRRGQEARLRCSPMKGHSHVYWYRQLPEEGLKFMVYLQKENIIDESGMPKERFSAEFPKEGPSILRIQQVVRGDSAAYFCASSPPSVNEQFFGPGTRLTVL.

The gene calls are TRBV5-1 and TRBJ2-6; D might be TRBD1 or TRBD2, each matching 5 bases. The germline V and J ends were trimmed by 4 bases and 0 bases, with 8 bases remaining between them. This CDR3 is 15 amino acids long. Germline-derived CDR1 and CDR2 are SGHRS and YFSETQ. CDR3 nucleotide sequence: TGCGCCAGCAGCCGGGACGGCTCTGGGGCCAACGTCCTGACTTTC. Its protein product is CASSRDGSGANVLTF.

V usage is TRBV29-1 and J usage is TRBJ2-1, with 12 bases that match TRBD2. The V gene end was trimmed by 6 bases and the J gene end by 1 base; junction bases not matched to a gene: 10. CDR3 length: 17 amino acids. From germline, CDR1 is SQVTM and CDR2 ANQGSEA. The CDR3 reads CSVLLTSGRRSYNEQFF. CDR3 nucleotides: TGCAGCGTCCTATTGACTAGCGGGAGACGGTCCTACAATGAGCAGTTCTTC.

CDR3 bases: TGTGCCAGCAGGGCGGGAGGAGAGACCCAGTACTTC. Encoded protein: CASRAGGETQYF. V and J are TRBV27 and TRBJ2-5; 8 bases are shared with TRBD2. The CDR3 loop spans 12 amino acids. Germline V gene data show CDR1 as MNHEY and CDR2 as SMNVEV (reference sequence). Germline trimming cut 6 bases from V and 4 bases from J; bases unmatched to any gene: 1.

This chain uses TRBV11-3 with TRBJ1-1, with 11 bases matching TRBD1. J gave up 5 bases and V 5 bases, and 4 bases lay outside the gene matches. Germline V gives CDR1 SGHNT, CDR2 YENEEA. The CDR3 is 14 amino acids. CDR3 loop: CASSRGQGVTEAFF. CDR3 in DNA: TGTGCCAGCAGCCGGGGACAGGGGGTTACTGAAGCTTTCTTT.

The chain is built from TRBV5-1 and TRBJ1-3, with TRBD1 as a possible D gene (6 bases). Trimming took 0 bases from V and 8 from J, leaving 6 bases between them. The V gene's germline CDR1 is SGHRS and CDR2 YFSETQ. CDR3 length equals 12 residues. CDR3 DNA sequence: TGCGCCAGCAGCTTGGACAGGGACACCATATATTTT. Protein product: CASSLDRDTIYF.

The chain links TRBV7-8 to TRBJ2-7, with 10 bases identical to TRBD2. Germline lookup yields CDR1 SGHVS and CDR2 FQNEAQ. The V gene end was trimmed by 5 bases and the J gene end by 3 bases; junction bases not matched to a gene: 22. This CDR3 is built from 20 residues. In DNA, the CDR3 is TGTGCCAGCAGCCGGGAAGCGGGTGGGTCTAGCGGGAGTCTCCGCTACGAGCAGTACTTC. This gives the protein CASSREAGGSSGSLRYEQYF. Based on the CDR3 plus reference TRBV7-8 and TRBJ2-7, the full variable domain is GAGVSQSPRYKVAKRGQDVALRCDPISGHVSLFWYQQALGQGPEFLTYFQNEAQLDKSGLPSDRFFAERPEGSVSTLKIQRTQQEDSAVYLCASSREAGGSSGSLRYEQYFGPGTRLTVT.

This clone was counted once. The genes are TRBV19 and TRBJ2-3; TRBD2 agrees at 10 bases. Trimming cost V 5 bases and J 2 bases; bases outside gene matches: 7. The germline V gene encodes CDR1 LNHDA and CDR2 SQIVND (reference sequence). This CDR3 is built from 16 residues. CDR3: CASSLVAGGFTDTQYF. CDR3 bases: TGTGCCAGTAGTTTAGTAGCGGGAGGATTCACAGATACGCAGTATTTT.

The chain is built from TRBV5-1 and TRBJ2-1, with D unresolved. In germline, CDR1 is SGHRS, CDR2 YFSETQ. This CDR3 comprises 14 residues. V lost 1 base and J 3 bases, leaving 8 bases between the germline ends. The CDR3 region has the DNA TGCGCCAGCAGCTTGAGTATTGACTACAATGAGCAGTTCTTC. This gives the protein CASSLSIDYNEQFF. Full variable domain (rest looked up from reference TRBV5-1 and TRBJ2-1): KAGVTQTPRYLIKTRGQQVTLSCSPISGHRSVSWYQQTPGQGLQFLFEYFSETQRNKGNFPGRFSGRQFSNSRSEMNVSTLELGDSALYLCASSLSIDYNEQFFGPGTRLTVL.

The V call is TRBV2, the J call TRBJ2-1, with D possibly matching TRBD1 (6 bases). The V end was cut by 6 bases, the J end by 5 bases, with 20 bases between. The CDR3 has 16 amino acids. Germline CDR1 SNHLY, CDR2 FYNNEI. CDR3 amino acids: CASRPRTAREHNEQFF. Written as DNA, the CDR3 is TGTGCCAGCAGACCCAGGACAGCGAGGGAACACAATGAGCAGTTCTTC.

The chain carries TRBV28 and TRBJ2-7; tentative D call: TRBD1 (6 bases). This CDR3 has 16 residues. Germline lookup yields CDR1 MDHEN and CDR2 SYDVKM. Trimming shortened V by 2 bases and J by 0 bases, and 14 bases separated the two germline ends. The CDR3, as DNA: TGTGCCAGCAGTTTAGGGCCGACAGGTAACTCCTACGAGCAGTACTTC. Protein sequence: CASSLGPTGNSYEQYF.

The chain has TRBV7-8 and TRBJ2-4; D is unclear. Germline-derived CDR1 and CDR2 are SGHVS and FQNEAQ. The germline V and J ends were trimmed by 5 bases and 2 bases, with 10 bases remaining between them. The CDR3 has 14 amino acids. In nucleotides, the CDR3 is TGTGCCAGCAGCCCCTATGAAACCAAAAACATTCAGTACTTC. Amino acids: CASSPYETKNIQYF.

CDR3 coding DNA: TGCAGTGCTACTAGGGGGAGCCAGCATTTT. Its translation is CSATRGSQHF. The genes are TRBV20-1 and TRBJ1-5; D perhaps matches TRBD1 (6 bases). The CDR3 spans 10 residues. Looked up from germline, CDR1 is DFQATT and CDR2 is SNEGSKA (reference sequence). V gave up 4 bases and J gave up 12 bases, with 10 bases separating them.

The chain uses TRBV18 and TRBJ1-5, with D maybe TRBD1 (5 bases). Trimming shortened V by 3 bases and J by 0 bases, and 12 bases separated the two germline ends. Germline-derived CDR1 and CDR2 are KGHSH and LQKENI. The CDR3 runs 16 residues. CDR3 in DNA: TGTGCCAGCTCACCCGGGGGGACCCCTAGCAATCAGCCCCAGCATTTT. This gives the protein CASSPGGTPSNQPQHF.

This chain connects TRBV28 to TRBJ1-2, with 8 bases identical to TRBD1. Trimming removed 4 bases from V and 13 bases from J; junction bases left unmatched: 14. Germline CDR1 is MDHEN and CDR2 is SYDVKM. This CDR3 is 14 amino acids long. The CDR3: CASSSDRGYTYTTF. The CDR3 coding sequence is TGTGCCAGCAGTTCCGACAGGGGCTATACCTACACCACCTTC.

The V call is TRBV29-1, the J call TRBJ2-7, with 11 nucleotides matching TRBD1. Trimming removed 6 bases from V and 4 bases from J; junction bases left unmatched: 8. Per germline, CDR1 SQVTM and CDR2 ANQGSEA. The CDR3 has 14 residues. For the CDR3, the DNA is TGCAGCGTAAAATCCGGGACAGGGGGTTACGAGCAGTACTTC. It is translated as CSVKSGTGGYEQYF.

The chain combines TRBV7-7 with TRBJ2-3; 7 nucleotides agree with TRBD1. V was pared by 5 bases and J by 4 bases, with 6 bases of the junction left unmatched. Germline lookup yields CDR1 SSHAT and CDR2 FNYEAQ (reference sequence). The CDR3 consists of 14 residues. CDR3 residues: CASSPTGAADTQYF. In DNA form, the CDR3 reads TGTGCCAGCAGCCCAACAGGGGCCGCAGATACGCAGTATTTT.

The CDR3 DNA follows: TGTGCCAGCAGCTACGGGACTCGTGGGGCCAACGTCCTGACTTTC. This gives the protein CASSYGTRGANVLTF. The chain uses TRBV5-5 and TRBJ2-6; a weak D match, TRBD2 (6 bases). V lost 3 bases and J 3 bases, leaving 10 bases between the germline ends. This CDR3 has 15 residues. From germline, CDR1 is SGHKS and CDR2 YYEKEE (reference sequence).

V usage is TRBV7-2 and J usage is TRBJ1-1, with TRBD1 matching 7 bases. The CDR3 contains 15 residues. CDR1 and CDR2 (germline): SGHTA, FQGNSA. V dropped 2 bases and J dropped 3; count of bases not matched to a gene: 6. The CDR3 DNA sequence: TGTGCCAGCAGCTTACGAACAGGGGCGCACACTGAAGCTTTCTTT. Translated: CASSLRTGAHTEAFF.

The chain is built from TRBV5-1 and TRBJ2-7; 8 bases map to TRBD1. The CDR3 runs to 15 residues. The V and J ends lost 4 bases and 2 bases, in that order; junction bases with no gene match: 8. Germline V gives CDR1 SGHRS, CDR2 YFSETQ. The CDR3 bases are TGCGCCAGCAGCCGGGGGACAGGACAAACCTACGAGCAGTACTTC. This gives the protein CASSRGTGQTYEQYF.